This T cell receptor beta chain was found in a study of cytotoxic CD8 clonotypes in ibrutinib-treated CLL. For the study at large: Response samples were drawn at a median of about eleven months of treatment, range 6 to 36.

The study's findings and limits: Contraction or stability on treatment was seen for public clonotypes, which were uncommon.

Genomic DNA in an amount of roughly 2 micrograms was extracted from cryopreserved PBMCs and used for the preparation of TCR beta libraries. This table comes from immunoSEQ multiplex PCR, and its TCRdb copy is limited to in-frame clones, with some not included. The sample shows about 200,000 clones, 55% to 85% of them seen only once. On this clone itself: No antigen is known for it.

The CDR3 loop spans 14 amino acids. The germline CDR1 and CDR2 sequences are MNHEY and SMNVEV (reference sequence). With 5 bases removed from V and 5 bases from J, the gap between germline ends came to 15 bases. The chain is built from TRBV27 and TRBJ2-5, with D perhaps assigned TRBD1 or TRBD2 (5 bases each). Sequenced material: PBMCs, taken after 24 months of ibrutinib treatment. The clonotype comes from a human donor with chronic lymphocytic leukemia. Here the CDR3 DNA reads TGTGCCAGCAGTGCCGGGACGCCTCGGGAGACCCAGTACTTC. Its protein is CASSAGTPRETQYF.